These 8 T cell receptor beta chains originate from one sample sequenced in a study of CD8 T cells in ankylosing spondylitis. TCRdb redid the calling of the 5' RACE reads with MiXCR, one entry per CDR3 protein. The table includes about 250,000 distinct CDR3 sequences, roughly 18% detected once. Material for sequencing was blood, either unsorted or a sorted T cell fraction (not recorded which). Source of these receptors: a male donor with ankylosing spondylitis or in good health (not recorded which).

This sequence joins TRBV29-1 and TRBJ2-1; TRBD2 matches at 13 bases. The V segment lost 4 bases and the J segment 9 bases; nucleotides outside the gene matches: 6. Germline CDR1 SQVTM, CDR2 ANQGSEA. The CDR3 runs 14 residues. CDR3 loop: CSVVLTSGRTEQFF. The CDR3 DNA reads as TGCAGCGTTGTGTTGACTAGCGGGAGGACTGAGCAGTTCTTC.

In its sample, this clonotype was seen a few times. The chain recombines TRBV12-3 or TRBV12-4 with TRBJ2-1, with a weak D call TRBD1 (7 bases). This CDR3 has 12 residues. Trimming took off 8 bases at V and 8 bases at J, with 13 bases between the two ends. The CDR3 reads CASAEGAHEQFF. CDR3 in DNA: TGTGCCAGCGCGGAGGGGGCCCATGAGCAGTTCTTC.

The V gene is TRBV12-3 or TRBV12-4, the J gene TRBJ2-7; the D is unclear. The CDR3 runs 12 residues. Trimming took off 3 bases at V and 7 bases at J, with 10 bases between the two ends. The CDR3 DNA reads TGTGCCAGCAGTTTTCAGCCCTGGGAGCAGTACTTC. It encodes CASSFQPWEQYF.

The V gene is TRBV13, the J gene TRBJ2-1; TRBD2 matches at 8 bases. CDR3 size: 18 residues. V trimming: 0 bases; J trimming: 7 bases; junction bases outside the gene matches: 14. The germline CDR1 and CDR2 sequences are PRHDT and FYEKMQ (reference sequence). This CDR3 is CASSLGPRRSGSMNEQFF. CDR3 in DNA: TGTGCCAGCAGCTTAGGCCCACGGCGGAGCGGGAGTATGAATGAGCAGTTCTTC.

Many counts were recorded for this clonotype. This chain joins TRBV5-1 and TRBJ1-1; 7 positions match TRBD1. The CDR3 has 16 residues. Germline V gene lookup returns CDR1 SGHRS and CDR2 YFSETQ. Trimming took 4 bases from V and 0 from J; bases not matched to a gene: 9. CDR3 region: CASSPPGQYLNTEAFF. As DNA, the CDR3 is TGCGCCAGCAGCCCCCCGGGACAGTACCTGAACACTGAAGCTTTCTTT.

This clonotype was detected only a few times. The chain employs TRBV14 and TRBJ2-1; tentative D call: TRBD2 (6 bases). This CDR3 has 15 residues. In germline, CDR1 is SGHDN, CDR2 FVKESK. V lost 8 bases, J lost 8 bases, and 22 bases lay in between. In DNA, the CDR3 is TGTGCCAGCGCGGCGGGGCTTACGGGATGGTATGAGCAGTTCTTC. It encodes CASAAGLTGWYEQFF. The variable domain in full, with the rest retrieved from reference TRBV14 and TRBJ2-1, is EAGVTQFPSHSVIEKGQTVTLRCDPISGHDNLYWYRRVMGKEIKFLLHFVKESKQDESGMPNNRFLAERTGGTYSTLKVQPAELEDSGVYFCASAAGLTGWYEQFFGPGTRLTVL.

This clonotype was seen a few times. The chain combines TRBV12-3 or TRBV12-4 with TRBJ2-7; 9 positions agree with TRBD2. After removal of 7 bases from V and 3 bases from J, the junction contained 4 bases not matched to a gene. This CDR3 region has 13 residues. The CDR3 loop is CASTGTSSYEQYF. In DNA form, the CDR3 reads TGTGCCAGCACTGGGACTAGCAGCTACGAGCAGTACTTC.

V is TRBV4-1 and J is TRBJ2-1; the match to TRBD2 covers 8 bases. Trimming took 2 bases from V and 6 from J; bases not matched to a gene: 9. The CDR3 consists of 16 residues. The germline CDR1 and CDR2 sequences are MGHRA and YSYEKL. In DNA, the CDR3 is TGCGCCAGCAGCCAATCCCATGGCGGGACTAGCAATGAGCAGTTCTTC. This sequence encodes CASSQSHGGTSNEQFF.